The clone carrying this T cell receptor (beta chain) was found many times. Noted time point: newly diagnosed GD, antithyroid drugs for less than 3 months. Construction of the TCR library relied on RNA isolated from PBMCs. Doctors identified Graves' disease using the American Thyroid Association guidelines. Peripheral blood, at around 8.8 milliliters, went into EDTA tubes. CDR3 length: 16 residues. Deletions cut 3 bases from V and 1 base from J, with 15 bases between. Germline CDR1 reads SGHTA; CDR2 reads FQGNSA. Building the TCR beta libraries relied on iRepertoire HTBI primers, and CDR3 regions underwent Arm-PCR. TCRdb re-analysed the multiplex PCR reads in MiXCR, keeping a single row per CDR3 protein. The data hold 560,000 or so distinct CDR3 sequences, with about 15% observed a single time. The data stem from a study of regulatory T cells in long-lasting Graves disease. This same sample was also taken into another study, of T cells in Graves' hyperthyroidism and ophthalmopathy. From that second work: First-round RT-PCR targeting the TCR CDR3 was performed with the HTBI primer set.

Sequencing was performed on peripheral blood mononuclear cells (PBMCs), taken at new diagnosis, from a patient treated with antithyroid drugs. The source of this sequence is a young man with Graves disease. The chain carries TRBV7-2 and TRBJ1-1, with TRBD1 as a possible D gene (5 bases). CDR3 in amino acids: CASSLPLGQWNTEAFF. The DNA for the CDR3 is TGTGCCAGCAGCTTGCCACTAGGACAATGGAACACTGAAGCTTTCTTT.